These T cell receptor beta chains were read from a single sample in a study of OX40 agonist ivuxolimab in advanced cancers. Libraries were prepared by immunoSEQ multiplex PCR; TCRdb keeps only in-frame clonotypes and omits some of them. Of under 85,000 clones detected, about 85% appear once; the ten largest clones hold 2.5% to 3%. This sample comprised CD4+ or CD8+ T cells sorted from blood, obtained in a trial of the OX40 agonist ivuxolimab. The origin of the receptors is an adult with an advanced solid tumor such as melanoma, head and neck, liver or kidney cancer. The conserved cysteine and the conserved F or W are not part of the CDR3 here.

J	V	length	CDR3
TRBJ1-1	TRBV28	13	ASSSQPGGLSEAF
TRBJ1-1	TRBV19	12	ASSRDRGVTEAF
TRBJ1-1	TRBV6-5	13	ASIERGLMNTEAF
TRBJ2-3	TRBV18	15	ASSPTGQGLGTDTQY
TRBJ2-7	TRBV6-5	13	ASSSRGGSVYEQY
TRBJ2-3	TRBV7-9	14	ASSFLAGGGTDTQY
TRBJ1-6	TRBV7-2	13	ASSRGPANNSPLH
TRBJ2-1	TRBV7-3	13	ASSLNSRLLNEQF
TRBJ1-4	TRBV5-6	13	ASTTPGQGGEKLF
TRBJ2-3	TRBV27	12	ASSPDTRWATQY
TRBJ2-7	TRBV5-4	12	ASSPGTGAYEQY
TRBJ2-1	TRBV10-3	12	AIKGSGSHNEQF
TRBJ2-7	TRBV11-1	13	ASSLLAGAPSEQY
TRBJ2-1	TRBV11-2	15	ASSTKTGLAGGNEQF
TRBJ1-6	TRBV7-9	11	ASSRQNNSPLH
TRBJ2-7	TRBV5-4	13	ASSLGRTSGYEQY
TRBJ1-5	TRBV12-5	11	ASGLEQYQPQH
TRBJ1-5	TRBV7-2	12	ASSLEGGRKPQH
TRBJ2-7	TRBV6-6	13	ASSNPGQATYEQY
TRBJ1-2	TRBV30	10	AWKGANYGYT
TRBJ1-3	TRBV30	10	AWTVAGNTIY
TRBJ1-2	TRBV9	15	ASSPTGRSHTNYGYT